The 19 T cell receptor beta chains below all came from one sample that was sequenced in a study of CD8 T cells in ankylosing spondylitis. TCRdb re-derived calls from the 5' RACE reads in MiXCR, one entry per CDR3 protein. The sample records about 240,000 distinct CDR3 sequences, 9.5% to 12% being singletons. The sequencing sample was made of blood, either unsorted or a sorted T cell fraction (not recorded which). The origin of the receptors is a male donor with ankylosing spondylitis or in good health (not recorded which).

This clonotype was detected many times. The chain has TRBV12-3 or TRBV12-4 and TRBJ2-7, with D perhaps matching TRBD1 (5 bases). Trimming stripped 1 base from V and 3 bases from J, with 7 bases between. The CDR3 is 13 residues long. CDR3 nucleotides: TGTGCCAGCAGTTTAGTAGGGGTCTACGAGCAGTACTTC. This codes for CASSLVGVYEQYF.

This clonotype showed up many times. The CDR3 DNA is TGTGCCAGCAGGGCCGGACAGGGCATGAATCAGCCCCAGCATTTT. This codes for CASRAGQGMNQPQHF. This chain uses TRBV2 with TRBJ1-5; 8 nucleotides line up with TRBD1. The CDR3 spans 15 residues. Germline loops: CDR1 SNHLY, CDR2 FYNNEI. Trimming at V came to 6 bases and at J to 4 bases, leaving 8 bases not matched to a gene.

The rearrangement links TRBV7-3 to TRBJ2-3; D assignment may be TRBD1 or TRBD2 (6 bases each). This CDR3 comprises 20 residues. The germline V gene encodes CDR1 SGHTA and CDR2 FQGTGA. Between the trimmed V and J ends, which lost 6 bases and 4 bases, there was a span of 32 bases. CDR3: CASRFNPYLRGSGAPDTQYF. The CDR3 region has the DNA TGTGCCAGCAGATTCAATCCATACTTACGGGGATCGGGGGCACCAGATACGCAGTATTTT.

The chain combines TRBV7-9 with TRBJ1-6; D remains unclear. CDR1 is SEHNR and CDR2 is FQNEAQ in the germline V gene (reference sequence). This CDR3 has 15 residues. V was pared by 6 bases and J by 6 bases, with 15 bases between. For the CDR3, the DNA is TGTGCCAGCAGGCCCCCCGGGAGAGCTAATTCACCCCTCCACTTT. Translation gives CASRPPGRANSPLHF. Variable domain in full (rest from reference TRBV7-9 and TRBJ1-6): DTGVSQNPRHKITKRGQNVTFRCDPISEHNRLYWYRQTLGQGPEFLTYFQNEAQLEKSRLLSDRFSAERPKGSFSTLEIQRTEQGDSAMYLCASRPPGRANSPLHFGNGTRLTVT.

The table lists this clonotype with many counts. The rearrangement links TRBV5-1 to TRBJ2-7; weak D call: TRBD2 (6 bases). CDR1 and CDR2 (germline): SGHRS, YFSETQ. CDR3 length: 15 amino acids. V was trimmed by 5 bases and J by 7 bases, leaving 22 bases between them. This chain's CDR3 is CASRPGLTDIGEQYF. CDR3 nucleotides: TGCGCCAGCAGGCCGGGACTCACTGATATCGGGGAGCAGTACTTC.

The sample holds many counts of this clonotype. This chain joins TRBV20-1 and TRBJ2-7; perhaps TRBD1 as D (5 bases). The V end was cut by 1 base, the J end by 4 bases, with 17 bases between. Germline V gene data show CDR1 as DFQATT and CDR2 as SNEGSKA (reference sequence). CDR3 size: 15 residues. The CDR3, as DNA: TGCAGTGCTAGAGTGGGGCTCCCTGAAACTTACGAGCAGTACTTC. Its protein product is CSARVGLPETYEQYF.

This clonotype was observed at least ten times. The CDR3 does not close with the conserved phenylalanine or tryptophan, likely indicating a read error. The chain joins TRBV29-1 to TRBJ1-1, with a weak D call TRBD1 (6 bases). CDR3 length: 12 amino acids. Germline values: CDR1 SQVTM, CDR2 ANQGSEA. Trimming left V 3 bases short and J 7 bases short, with 12 bases between. The DNA for the CDR3 is TGCAGCGTTGAGGACAGCGGCGATGAAGCTTTCCTT. Amino acids: CSVEDSGDEAFL.

The rearrangement uses TRBV5-1 and TRBJ1-6, with TRBD1 matching 10 bases. V was clipped by 4 bases and J by 9 bases; unmatched bases: 4. Germline assignment: CDR1 SGHRS and CDR2 YFSETQ. This CDR3 spans 14 amino acids. The DNA of the CDR3 is TGCGCCAGCAGCCCGGGACAGGGGCCTTCACCCCTCCACTTT. Translating gives CASSPGQGPSPLHF.

Only a few counts were recorded for this clonotype. The chain joins TRBV6-9 to TRBJ2-1, with a weak D call TRBD1 (5 bases). Trimming cost V 6 bases and J 0 bases, with 27 bases left between them. Germline loops: CDR1 MNHGY, CDR2 SVAAGI. The CDR3 spans 20 residues. CDR3 sequence (DNA): TGTGCCAGCAGACCACGTCGGCAGGGTACAAAGTACAGCTCCTACAATGAGCAGTTCTTC. It translates to CASRPRRQGTKYSSYNEQFF.

V and J are TRBV12-3 or TRBV12-4 and TRBJ2-6, with D tentatively TRBD1 (6 bases). V shed 8 bases and J shed 2 bases, with 10 bases lying between them. The CDR3 has 14 amino acids. The CDR3 protein is CASFPGAGANVLTF. As DNA, the CDR3 is TGTGCCAGCTTTCCAGGGGCTGGGGCCAACGTCCTGACTTTC.

CDR3 protein: CASSEFDASGETQYF. The CDR3 DNA reads TGTGCCAGCAGTGAATTTGACGCGTCTGGAGAGACCCAGTACTTC. J is TRBJ2-5 and V is TRBV2; the D is unclear. Germline CDR1 and CDR2: SNHLY and FYNNEI. Deletions cut 2 bases from V and 4 bases from J, with 14 bases between. CDR3 length equals 15 residues.

This clonotype was seen ten or more times. The chain has TRBV9 and TRBJ2-2; D possibly corresponds to TRBD2 (6 bases). The CDR3 has 14 residues. V was shortened by 4 bases and J by 2 bases, with 9 bases between the two germline ends. The germline V gene encodes CDR1 SGDLS and CDR2 YYNGEE. In DNA form, the CDR3 reads TGTGCCAGCAGCCTAGCGAGCAACACCGGGGAGCTGTTTTTT. It encodes CASSLASNTGELFF.

At least ten counts were recorded for this clonotype. The chain uses TRBV5-1 and TRBJ2-7, with 9 bases matching TRBD1. The CDR3 sequence is 15 residues long. The germline CDR1 and CDR2 sequences are SGHRS and YFSETQ. The V gene end was trimmed by 4 bases and the J gene end by 4 bases; junction bases not matched to a gene: 9. In nucleotides, the CDR3 is TGCGCCAGCAGCATGACTACAGGGGGCTTTTACGAGCAGTACTTC. Its protein product is CASSMTTGGFYEQYF.

This sequence joins TRBV25-1 and TRBJ2-1; no firm D call. V lost 7 bases and J 1 base, leaving 14 bases between the germline ends. The CDR3 has 15 residues. Germline V gene lookup returns CDR1 MGHDK and CDR2 SYGVNS. The CDR3 is CASIPGEGSYNEQFF. The CDR3 nucleotides read TGTGCCAGCATTCCTGGGGAAGGGTCCTACAATGAGCAGTTCTTC.

This clonotype was seen many times. The chain is built from TRBV12-3 or TRBV12-4 and TRBJ1-1; D is unclear. The CDR3 totals 12 residues. The V and J ends lost 5 bases and 2 bases respectively, with 6 bases between them. CDR3 residues: CASSLDNTEAFF. Here the CDR3 DNA reads TGTGCCAGCAGTCTAGATAACACTGAAGCTTTCTTT.

For this clonotype: The junction and the germline gene differ at one end; a read error may be behind it. V gene TRBV3-1 combines with J gene TRBJ1-1; D remains ambiguous. Germline lookup yields CDR1 LGHDT and CDR2 YNNKEL (reference sequence). The CDR3 sequence is 19 residues long. The CDR3 loop is CATSQDYLTDRTTNTEAFF. CDR3 DNA sequence: TGTGCCACCAGCCAAGACTATTTGACGGACCGGACCACGAACACTGAAGCTTTCTTT.

This clonotype was counted ten times or more. The genes are TRBV15 and TRBJ2-3; unclear D gene. Germline CDR1 is LNHNV and CDR2 is YYDKDF (reference sequence). V was clipped by 3 bases and J by 4 bases, with 8 bases between them. The CDR3 sequence is 13 residues long. CDR3 bases: TGTGCCACCAGCAGCGGTGGTGCAGATACGCAGTATTTT. Amino acids: CATSSGGADTQYF.

This chain joins TRBV7-9 and TRBJ2-7, with D possibly called TRBD1 or TRBD2 (6 bases each). V was clipped by 1 base and J by 3 bases, with 13 bases between them. Germline V gene lookup returns CDR1 SEHNR and CDR2 FQNEAQ (reference sequence). CDR3 length: 15 residues. This chain's CDR3 is CASSLVGGRVYEQYF. Written as DNA, the CDR3 is TGTGCCAGCAGCTTAGTGGGGGGCAGGGTCTACGAGCAGTACTTC. Looking up the rest from reference TRBV7-9 and TRBJ2-7 gives the full variable domain: DTGVSQNPRHKITKRGQNVTFRCDPISEHNRLYWYRQTLGQGPEFLTYFQNEAQLEKSRLLSDRFSAERPKGSFSTLEIQRTEQGDSAMYLCASSLVGGRVYEQYFGPGTRLTVT.

This clonotype has ten or more counts. This chain connects TRBV20-1 to TRBJ2-1, with 10 bases identical to TRBD2. The CDR3 has 14 residues. Germline CDR1 and CDR2: DFQATT and SNEGSKA (reference sequence). The V segment lost 6 bases and the J segment 5 bases; nucleotides outside the gene matches: 7. Here the CDR3 DNA reads TGCAGTGCCCTGACTAGCGGGCCCAACAATGAGCAGTTCTTC. Amino acids: CSALTSGPNNEQFF.